A single sample is the source of the 9 T cell receptor beta chains below, sequenced in a study of blood T cell repertoires in COVID-19. Some clones are missing from TCRdb's copy, which holds only in-frame ones; the method was immunoSEQ multiplex PCR. The repertoire holds 200,000 to 250,000 clones, with approximately 86% as singletons. Specimen: PBMCs or T cells enriched from blood (not recorded which). The receptors were sampled from a woman aged 45-65 years with acute COVID-19.

The gene calls are TRBV9 and TRBJ2-1; the match to TRBD2 covers 12 bases. Germline CDR1 and CDR2: SGDLS and YYNGEE. This CDR3 has 15 amino acids. Trimming at V came to 4 bases and at J to 4 bases, leaving 3 bases not matched to a gene. The CDR3 DNA reads as TGTGCCAGCAGCAAACTAGCGGGAGGTTACAATGAGCAGTTCTTC. Translated: CASSKLAGGYNEQFF.

The CDR3 DNA reads TGTGCCAGCAGTTACGGGGAGGTGGGGGGCTACACCTTC. Translation gives CASSYGEVGGYTF. The V gene is TRBV6-5, the J gene TRBJ1-2, with D hard to call. This CDR3 spans 13 amino acids. Germline assignment: CDR1 MNHEY and CDR2 SVGAGI. V lost 2 bases, J lost 8 bases, and 12 bases lay in between.

This clone was seen a few times. The chain couples TRBV7-3 to TRBJ2-7; D remains ambiguous. Germline V gene sequence: CDR1 SGHTA, CDR2 FQGTGA. This CDR3 comprises 14 residues. The V gene lost 1 base and the J gene lost 5 bases, with 12 bases spanning the gap. This CDR3 is CASSLSWSLHEQYF. Written as DNA, the CDR3 is TGTGCCAGCAGCTTAAGCTGGAGCCTCCACGAGCAGTACTTC.

The rearrangement links TRBV24-1 to TRBJ1-5; D remains unclear. Trimming removed 5 bases from V and 5 bases from J, with 12 bases in between. The CDR3 consists of 14 residues. CDR1 and CDR2 (germline): KGHDR, SFDVKD. This chain's CDR3 is CATSGRISDQPQHF. DNA of the CDR3: TGTGCCACCAGTGGGAGAATCTCGGATCAGCCCCAGCATTTT.

This chain links TRBV11-2 with TRBJ2-1; D call uncertain. V was cut by 1 base and J by 6 bases, with 7 bases left in between. The V gene's germline CDR1 is SGHAT and CDR2 FQNNGV. The CDR3 is made up of 13 amino acids. This CDR3 is CASSLAPGNEQFF. The DNA of the CDR3 is TGTGCCAGCAGCTTAGCCCCCGGCAATGAGCAGTTCTTC.

This rearrangement joins TRBV28 to TRBJ2-1; D perhaps matches TRBD1 (5 bases). Per the germline V gene, CDR1 is MDHEN and CDR2 is SYDVKM. Trimming cost V 6 bases and J 9 bases, with 9 bases left between them. The CDR3 loop spans 11 amino acids. CDR3 protein: CASRRGIEQFF. DNA for the CDR3: TGTGCCAGCAGAAGGGGTATTGAGCAGTTCTTC.

This clone appeared once. This rearrangement joins TRBV24-1 to TRBJ2-1, with TRBD2 matching 9 bases. With V trimmed by 1 base and J by 0 bases, 3 bases remained unmatched. Germline-derived CDR1 and CDR2 are KGHDR and SFDVKD. CDR3 length equals 17 residues. CDR3 nucleotides: TGTGCCACCAGTGATTTAGCGGGAGGTGGCTCCTACAATGAGCAGTTCTTC. Encoded protein: CATSDLAGGGSYNEQFF.

The chain employs TRBV3-1 (or the pseudogene TRBV3-2) and TRBJ2-7; 7 bases fit TRBD1. There are 14 residues in the CDR3. V lost 4 bases to trimming and J lost 1 base; unmatched junction nucleotides: 4. Germline V gene sequence: CDR1 LGHDT, CDR2 YNNKEL (reference sequence). The CDR3 spells CASSRDSISYEQYF. CDR3 nucleotide sequence: TGTGCCAGCAGCCGGGACAGCATTTCCTACGAGCAGTACTTC.

In DNA form, the CDR3 reads TGTGCCTTACGGGAGGCCCTCTACAATGAGCAGTTCTTC. Amino acids: CALREALYNEQFF. This sequence joins TRBV11-2 and TRBJ2-1; 7 bases fit TRBD2. The germline V gene encodes CDR1 SGHAT and CDR2 FQNNGV. Losses at the gene ends were 11 bases for V and 3 bases for J; bases not matched to a gene: 7. This CDR3 spans 13 amino acids.